The clone carrying this TCR beta chain has a handful of counts. Its antigen is undetermined. Trimming cost V 3 bases and J 6 bases, with 8 bases left between them. The CDR3 contains 11 residues. Germline loops: CDR1 SQVTM, CDR2 ANQGSEA. It was with unique molecular identifiers that the TCRbeta library was prepared. In TCRdb, the PCR reads were re-called with MiXCR into one record per CDR3 protein. In the table there are 540,000 or so distinct CDR3 sequences, 20% to 25% of which are singletons. This entry belongs to a study of T-cell reconstitution after alpha-beta-depleted transplantation in children. Study-level points and caveats: Some patients' high day-60 TCRbeta diversity was attributed to recipient cells surviving conditioning. Two months or so post-transplant, alpha-beta T cells reportedly derived from several hundred expanded graft clones. A year had passed since transplant, and T-cell counts and diversity by then came mostly from newly produced T cells.

The origin of this receptor is a boy under three years old who had a stem cell transplant for acute myeloid leukemia, so the T cells may come from the graft donor. The chain is built from TRBV29-1 and TRBJ1-1; no definite D call. This specimen was PBMCs, mostly from graft donor cells, taken 360 days after TCRalphabeta/CD19-depleted stem cell transplant. The CDR3 sequence is CSVDEVPEAFF. As DNA, the CDR3 is TGCAGCGTTGATGAGGTCCCTGAAGCTTTCTTT. Full variable domain (remainder filled in from reference TRBV29-1 and TRBJ1-1): SAVISQKPSRDICQRGTSLTIQCQVDSQVTMMFWYRQQPGQSLTLIATANQGSEATYESGFVIDKFPISRPNLTFSTLTVSNMSPEDSSIYLCSVDEVPEAFFGQGTRLTVV.